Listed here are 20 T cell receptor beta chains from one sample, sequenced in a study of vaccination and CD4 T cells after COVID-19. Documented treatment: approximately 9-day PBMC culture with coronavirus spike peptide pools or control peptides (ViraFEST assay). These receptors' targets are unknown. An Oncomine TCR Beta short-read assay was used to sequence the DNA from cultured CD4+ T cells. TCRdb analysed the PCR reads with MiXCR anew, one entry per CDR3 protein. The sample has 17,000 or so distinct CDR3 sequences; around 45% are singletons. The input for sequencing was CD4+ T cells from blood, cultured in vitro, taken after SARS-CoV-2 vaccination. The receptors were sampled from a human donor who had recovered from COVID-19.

As DNA, the CDR3 is TGTGCCAGTAGCAGGACTAGCGGGAGGGCCGGAGATACGCAGTATTTT. It is translated as CASSRTSGRAGDTQYF. J is TRBJ2-3 and V is TRBV19, with 15 positions matching TRBD2. Trimming removed 6 bases from V and 5 bases from J; junction bases left unmatched: 6. The V gene's germline CDR1 is LNHDA and CDR2 SQIVND (reference sequence). The CDR3 contains 16 residues.

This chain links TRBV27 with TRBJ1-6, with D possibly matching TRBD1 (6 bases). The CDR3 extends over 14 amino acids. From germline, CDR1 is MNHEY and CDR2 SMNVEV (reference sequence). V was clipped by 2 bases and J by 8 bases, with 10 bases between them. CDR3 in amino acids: CASSLAGVDSPLHF. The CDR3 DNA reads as TGTGCCAGCAGTTTAGCAGGGGTTGATTCACCCCTCCACTTT.

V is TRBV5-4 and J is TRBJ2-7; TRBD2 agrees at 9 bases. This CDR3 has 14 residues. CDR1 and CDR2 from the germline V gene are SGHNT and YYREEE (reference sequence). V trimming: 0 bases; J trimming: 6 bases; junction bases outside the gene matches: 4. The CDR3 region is CASSLVAGVSEQYF. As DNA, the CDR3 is TGTGCCAGCAGCTTGGTAGCGGGAGTTAGCGAGCAGTACTTC.

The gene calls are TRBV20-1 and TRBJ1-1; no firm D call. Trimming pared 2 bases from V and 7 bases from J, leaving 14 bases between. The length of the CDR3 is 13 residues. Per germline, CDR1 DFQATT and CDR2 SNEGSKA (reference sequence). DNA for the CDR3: TGCAGTGCTAGATCTGCTACGGGAAATGAAGCTTTCTTT. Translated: CSARSATGNEAFF.

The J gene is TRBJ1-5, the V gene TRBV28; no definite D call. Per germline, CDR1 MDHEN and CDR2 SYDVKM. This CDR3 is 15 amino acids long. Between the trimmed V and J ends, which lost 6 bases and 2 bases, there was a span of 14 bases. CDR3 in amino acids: CASRVGDYRNQPQHF. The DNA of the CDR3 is TGTGCCAGCAGGGTTGGGGATTATCGCAATCAGCCCCAGCATTTT.

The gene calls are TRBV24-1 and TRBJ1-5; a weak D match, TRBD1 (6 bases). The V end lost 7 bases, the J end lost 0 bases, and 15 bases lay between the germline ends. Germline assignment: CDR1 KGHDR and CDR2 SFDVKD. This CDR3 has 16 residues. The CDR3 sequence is CATSPGGAGSNQPQHF. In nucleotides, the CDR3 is TGTGCCACCAGCCCGGGGGGCGCGGGTAGCAATCAGCCCCAGCATTTT.

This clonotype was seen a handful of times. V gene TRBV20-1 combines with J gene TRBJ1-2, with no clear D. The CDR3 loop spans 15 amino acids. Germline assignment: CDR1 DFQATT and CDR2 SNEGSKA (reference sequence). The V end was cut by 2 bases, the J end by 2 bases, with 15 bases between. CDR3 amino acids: CSARTTQVHNYGYTF. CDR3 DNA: TGCAGTGCTAGAACAACACAAGTCCACAACTATGGCTACACCTTC.

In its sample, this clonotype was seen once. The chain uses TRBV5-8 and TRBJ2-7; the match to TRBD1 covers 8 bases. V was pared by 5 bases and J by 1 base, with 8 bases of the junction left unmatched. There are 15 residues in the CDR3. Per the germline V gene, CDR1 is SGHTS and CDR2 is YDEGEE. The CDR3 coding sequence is TGTGCCAGCAGTACTGGGACAGGACCTTCCTACGAGCAGTACTTC. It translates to CASSTGTGPSYEQYF.

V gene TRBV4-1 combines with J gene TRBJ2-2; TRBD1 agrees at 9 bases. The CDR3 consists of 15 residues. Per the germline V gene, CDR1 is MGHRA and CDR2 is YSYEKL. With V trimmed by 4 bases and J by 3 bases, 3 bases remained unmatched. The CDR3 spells CASSRRQGDTGELFF. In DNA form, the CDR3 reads TGCGCCAGCAGCCGCCGACAGGGGGACACCGGGGAGCTGTTTTTT.

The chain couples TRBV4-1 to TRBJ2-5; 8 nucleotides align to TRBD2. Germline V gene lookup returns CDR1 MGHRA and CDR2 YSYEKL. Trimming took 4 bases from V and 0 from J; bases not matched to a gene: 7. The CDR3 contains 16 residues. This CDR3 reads CASSRSGSTNQETQYF. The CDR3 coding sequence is TGCGCCAGCAGCCGCAGCGGGAGTACCAACCAAGAGACCCAGTACTTC.

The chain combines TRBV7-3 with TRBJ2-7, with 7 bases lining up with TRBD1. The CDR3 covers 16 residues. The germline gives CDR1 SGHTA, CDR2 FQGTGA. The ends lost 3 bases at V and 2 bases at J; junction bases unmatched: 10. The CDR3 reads CASSFGPGTATYEQYF. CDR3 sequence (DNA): TGTGCCAGCAGCTTTGGGCCCGGGACAGCAACCTACGAGCAGTACTTC.

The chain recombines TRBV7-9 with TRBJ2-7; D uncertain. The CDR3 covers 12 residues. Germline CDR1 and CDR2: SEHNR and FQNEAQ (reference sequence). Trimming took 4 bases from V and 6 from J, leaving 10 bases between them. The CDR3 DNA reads TGTGCCAGCAGCTCTGGGTGGGGCGAGCAGTACTTC. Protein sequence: CASSSGWGEQYF.

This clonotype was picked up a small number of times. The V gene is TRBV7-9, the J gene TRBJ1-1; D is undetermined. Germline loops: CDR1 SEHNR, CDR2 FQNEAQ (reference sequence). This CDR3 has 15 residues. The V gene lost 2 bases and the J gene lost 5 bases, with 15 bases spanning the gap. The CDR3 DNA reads TGTGCCAGCAGCTTATGGCCGGGTGTCCAGACTGAAGCTTTCTTT. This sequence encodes CASSLWPGVQTEAFF.

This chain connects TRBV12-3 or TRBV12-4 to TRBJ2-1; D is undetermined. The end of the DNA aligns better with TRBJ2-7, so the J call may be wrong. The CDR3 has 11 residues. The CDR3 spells CASSLGYEQYF. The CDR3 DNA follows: TGTGCCAGCAGTTTAGGGTACGAGCAGTACTTC.

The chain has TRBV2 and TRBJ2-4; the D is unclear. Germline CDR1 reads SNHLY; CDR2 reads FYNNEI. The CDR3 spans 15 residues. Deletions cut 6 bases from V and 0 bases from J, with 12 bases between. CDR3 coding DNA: TGTGCCAGCAGACAGTTCCTTATAGCCAAAAACATTCAGTACTTC. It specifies CASRQFLIAKNIQYF.

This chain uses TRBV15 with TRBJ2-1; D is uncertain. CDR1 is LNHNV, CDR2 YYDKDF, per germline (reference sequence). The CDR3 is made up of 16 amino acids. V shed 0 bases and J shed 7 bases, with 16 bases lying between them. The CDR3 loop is CATSRDMGNLQNEQFF. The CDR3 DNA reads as TGTGCCACCAGCAGAGATATGGGGAATCTACAGAATGAGCAGTTCTTC.

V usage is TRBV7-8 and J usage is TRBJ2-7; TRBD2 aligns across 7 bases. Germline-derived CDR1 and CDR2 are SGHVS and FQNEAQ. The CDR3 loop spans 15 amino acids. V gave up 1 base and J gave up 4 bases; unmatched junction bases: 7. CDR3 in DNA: TGTGCCAGCAGCTTAGAAGCGGGGCCTCCGTACGAGCAGTACTTC. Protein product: CASSLEAGPPYEQYF.

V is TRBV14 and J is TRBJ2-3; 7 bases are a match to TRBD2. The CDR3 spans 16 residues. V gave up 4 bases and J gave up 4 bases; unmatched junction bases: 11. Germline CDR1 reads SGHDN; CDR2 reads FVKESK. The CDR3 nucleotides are TGTGCCAGCAGCCGGAGGGAGGGAGGACTGTCAGATACGCAGTATTTT. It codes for CASSRREGGLSDTQYF.

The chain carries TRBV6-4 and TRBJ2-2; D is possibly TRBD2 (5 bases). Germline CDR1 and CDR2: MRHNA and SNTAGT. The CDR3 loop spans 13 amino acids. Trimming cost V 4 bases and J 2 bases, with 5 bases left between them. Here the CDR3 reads CASSGTNTGELFF. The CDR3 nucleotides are TGTGCCAGCAGTGGGACTAACACCGGGGAGCTGTTTTTT.

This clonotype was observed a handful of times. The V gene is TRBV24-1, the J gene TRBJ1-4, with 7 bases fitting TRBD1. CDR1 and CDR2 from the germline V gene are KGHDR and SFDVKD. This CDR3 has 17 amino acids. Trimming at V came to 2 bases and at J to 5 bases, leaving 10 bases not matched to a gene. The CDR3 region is CATSDSPRGRGNEKLFF. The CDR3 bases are TGTGCCACCAGTGATTCTCCCAGGGGGAGAGGGAATGAAAAACTGTTTTTT.